The text below deals with one T cell receptor beta chain. The source of the sample is a study of monozygotic twins with inflammatory bowel disease. CDR3 length: 16 amino acids. Germline values: CDR1 LGHDT, CDR2 YNNKEL (reference sequence). With the 5' RACE reads reprocessed, TCRdb shows one record per CDR3 protein and no DNA. The sample spans a few hundred thousand distinct CDR3 sequences; the ten largest clones claim 2% to 3%. This TCR was sampled from a human donor with ulcerative colitis or Crohn's disease, or a healthy co-twin of an affected twin (not recorded which). The V call is TRBV3-1, the J call TRBJ2-7. The sample taken for sequencing was blood. CDR3: CASSQAVLPYEDEQYF.